A single TCR beta chain is shown here with its context. Arm-PCR of CDR3 regions and iRepertoire HTBI primers were the basis on which TCR beta libraries were built. TCRdb re-analysed the multiplex PCR reads in MiXCR, keeping a single row per CDR3 protein. This table has fewer than 550,000 distinct CDR3 sequences, about 16% appearing once. Noted time point: newly diagnosed GD, antithyroid drugs for less than 3 months. RNA isolated from PBMCs was used to make the TCR library. The data belong to a study of regulatory T cells in long-lasting Graves disease. The CDR3 runs to 16 residues. V lost 3 bases, J lost 7 bases, and 19 bases lay in between. The germline gives CDR1 MNHGY, CDR2 SVAAGI. These data were also reused for a study on T cells in Graves' hyperthyroidism and ophthalmopathy. That report adds: Carried out on the TCR CDR3, a first-round RT-PCR used the HTBI primer set.

The receptor was derived from a woman aged 35-65 years with Graves disease. The starting material was peripheral blood mononuclear cells (PBMCs), obtained at new diagnosis, from a patient treated with antithyroid drugs. The genes are TRBV6-9 and TRBJ2-1; perhaps TRBD2 as D (7 bases). CDR3 bases: TGTGCCAGCAGTTACTCTGATGGGGGGGCAAGGAATGAGCAGTTCTTC. Protein product: CASSYSDGGARNEQFF.